This T cell receptor (beta chain) is from a study of T cells after yellow fever vaccination. 5'RACE template switching generated TCR cDNA, adding a universal primer site and UMIs. TCRdb processed the 5' RACE reads anew with MiXCR; each CDR3 protein has one entry. In the table there are approximately 340,000 distinct CDR3 sequences, approximately 9% of which are singletons. The V end was cut by 3 bases, the J end by 0 bases, with 9 bases between. This CDR3 spans 15 amino acids. CDR1 is SGDLS and CDR2 is YYNGEE in the germline V gene. This clonotype was recorded a few times. Antigen: not known. Study-level results: Once the booster was given, most primary-vaccination clones reappeared, at about 97% for CD4 and over 70% for CD8. Contaminating bulk clonotypes could be abundant in FACS-sorted repertoires.

This chain links TRBV9 with TRBJ1-4, with D perhaps matching TRBD1 (5 bases). The sample here was PBMCs, taken on the day of the first yellow fever vaccination. The source of this sequence is a man between 18 and 35 years old who received the YFV17D yellow fever vaccine. The CDR3 nucleotides read TGTGCCAGCAGCGGGGGACGGGCAACTAATGAAAAACTGTTTTTT. Amino acids: CASSGGRATNEKLFF. The full variable domain, its missing parts supplied by reference TRBV9 and TRBJ1-4, is DSGVTQTPKHLITATGQRVTLRCSPRSGDLSVYWYQQSLDQGLQFLIQYYNGEERAKGNILERFSAQQFPDLHSELNLSSLELGDSALYFCASSGGRATNEKLFFGSGTQLSVL.